The entry below gives a single T cell receptor beta chain sequence along with its context. What it recognizes is unknown. The V gene lost 6 bases and the J gene lost 4 bases, with 16 bases spanning the gap. The CDR3 sequence is 15 residues long. These data are taken from a study of response to subunit inactivated influenza vaccine. The study's findings and limits: Each seasonal influenza vaccination recruits few new T cells, the authors suggested.

MiXCR, applied by TCRdb to the RT-PCR reads, yields one record per CDR3 protein. Of 700,000 to 800,000 distinct CDR3 sequences listed, about 18% are singletons. This clonotype was sampled from a man aged 50 to 60 who received an inactivated influenza vaccine. The rearrangement links TRBV12-3 or TRBV12-4 to TRBJ1-5; D is perhaps TRBD1 (5 bases). Here the sequenced sample was PBMCs from blood, taken approximately 5 days after vaccination. The CDR3: CASSLSNSGNQPQHF. CDR3 DNA sequence: TGTGCCAGCAGCCTGTCGAACTCAGGGAATCAGCCCCAGCATTTT.